The 2 T cell receptor beta chains listed next were all sequenced from one sample in a study of early T cells in non-severe SARS-CoV-2 infection. TCRdb re-derived calls from the 5' RACE reads in MiXCR, one entry per CDR3 protein. Of around 79,000 distinct CDR3 sequences in the sample, approximately 10% were seen once. This sample comprised whole blood, obtained at baseline. The receptors derive from an adult who was a healthcare worker with PCR-confirmed SARS-CoV-2 infection or an uninfected control (not recorded which).

The V call is TRBV27, the J call TRBJ2-3; 13 bases are shared with TRBD2. Germline trimming cut 5 bases from V and 3 bases from J; bases unmatched to any gene: 8. The CDR3 spans 17 residues. Germline assignment: CDR1 MNHEY and CDR2 SMNVEV (reference sequence). CDR3 protein: CASSPAGTSGETDTQYF. Written as DNA, the CDR3 is TGTGCCAGCAGTCCCGCCGGGACTAGCGGGGAGACAGATACGCAGTATTTT.

The gene calls are TRBV4-1 and TRBJ2-7; D might be TRBD1 or TRBD2, each matching 5 bases. Per the germline V gene, CDR1 is MGHRA and CDR2 is YSYEKL. V shed 10 bases and J shed 5 bases, with 15 bases lying between them. This CDR3 is built from 12 residues. CDR3 nucleotide sequence: TGCGCCAACCCGACGGGGCGTGACGAGCAGTACTTC. Its protein product is CANPTGRDEQYF.